Presented here are 17 T cell receptor beta chains from one specimen sequenced in a study of cytomegalovirus exposure and HLA in healthy donors. Profiled with immunoSEQ multiplex PCR; TCRdb holds only in-frame clones, not every one. The sample shows about 140,000 clones, 80% to 95% of them seen only once. The sample consisted of PBMCs. The receptors were sampled from a man aged 18 to 35 in good health and CMV-seronegative.

The chain couples TRBV18 to TRBJ2-2; 11 bases fit TRBD1. The CDR3 is 18 amino acids. Germline V CDR1 and CDR2: KGHSH, LQKENI. V shed 2 bases, J shed 1 base, and the junction held 6 bases outside the gene matches. The CDR3 DNA reads TGTGCCAGCTCACCAAGGACAGGGGGCGCGGGGAACACCGGGGAGCTGTTTTTT. This translates into CASSPRTGGAGNTGELFF.

CDR3 amino acids: CASSEPSGQGAYGYTF. Written as DNA, the CDR3 is TGTGCCAGCAGTGAACCTTCGGGACAGGGGGCATATGGCTACACCTTC. The chain carries TRBV25-1 and TRBJ1-2, with 12 bases matching TRBD1. Germline trimming cut 2 bases from V and 5 bases from J; bases unmatched to any gene: 6. The CDR3 spans 16 residues. Germline-derived CDR1 and CDR2 are MGHDK and SYGVNS.

The CDR3 DNA reads as TGTGCCAGCGGGATAGCGGAAAGCACAGATACGCAGTATTTT. It yields the protein CASGIAESTDTQYF. V gene TRBV6-5 combines with J gene TRBJ2-3, with D maybe TRBD2 (6 bases). From germline, CDR1 is MNHEY and CDR2 SVGAGI. This CDR3 comprises 14 residues. V lost 8 bases and J 0 bases, leaving 12 bases between the germline ends.

The chain links TRBV12-5 to TRBJ2-7, with D perhaps matching TRBD1 (5 bases). V lost 9 bases to trimming and J lost 0 bases, with 18 bases between them. Germline-derived CDR1 and CDR2 are LGHNT and FRNRAP. CDR3 length: 15 amino acids. This CDR3 is CARELTPDSSYEQYV. DNA for the CDR3: TGTGCTAGGGAACTGACCCCCGACAGCTCCTACGAGCAGTACGTC.

This chain joins TRBV6-1 and TRBJ2-1; 14 nucleotides line up with TRBD2. The CDR3 contains 14 residues. In germline, CDR1 is MNHNS, CDR2 SASEGT. The trim removed 6 bases at V and 9 bases at J, leaving 4 bases unmatched. CDR3: CASSPGLAGVEQFF. CDR3 DNA sequence: TGTGCCAGCAGCCCGGGACTAGCGGGAGTTGAGCAGTTCTTC.

The chain uses TRBV6-1 and TRBJ2-3; possible D gene TRBD2, 6 bases. Between the trimmed V and J ends, which lost 1 base and 9 bases, there was a span of 11 bases. CDR1 is MNHNS, CDR2 SASEGT, per germline. The CDR3 loop spans 13 amino acids. The CDR3 spells CASSEELAGTQYF. The CDR3 DNA sequence: TGTGCCAGCAGTGAAGAACTAGCAGGGACGCAGTATTTT.

Concerning this clone: Other DNA variants within this sample encode the same CDR3. This chain connects TRBV5-1 to TRBJ1-5; D is possibly TRBD1 (5 bases). CDR1 and CDR2 from the germline V gene are SGHRS and YFSETQ. Trimming removed 0 bases from V and 5 bases from J, with 6 bases in between. The CDR3 has 13 residues. The CDR3 sequence is CASSLGGDQPQHF. CDR3 in DNA: TGCGCCAGCAGCTTGGGGGGCGATCAGCCCCAGCATTTT.

J is TRBJ2-3 and V is TRBV5-4; TRBD2 agrees at 9 bases. In germline, CDR1 is SGHNT, CDR2 YYREEE (reference sequence). The V and J ends lost 4 bases and 0 bases, in that order; junction bases with no gene match: 6. The CDR3 runs 16 residues. CDR3 protein: CASSVRLAGSTDTQYF. The CDR3, as DNA: TGTGCCAGCAGCGTTCGGCTAGCGGGAAGCACAGATACGCAGTATTTT. Complete variable domain (other parts from reference TRBV5-4 and TRBJ2-3): ETGVTQSPTHLIKTRGQQVTLRCSSQSGHNTVSWYQQALGQGPQFIFQYYREEENGRGNFPPRFSGLQFPNYSSELNVNALELDDSALYLCASSVRLAGSTDTQYFGPGTRLTVL.

The chain uses TRBV27 and TRBJ2-2, with 10 bases aligning to TRBD2. Germline values: CDR1 MNHEY, CDR2 SMNVEV (reference sequence). J gave up 2 bases and V 2 bases, and 2 bases lay outside the gene matches. CDR3 length: 16 amino acids. The DNA of the CDR3 is TGTGCCAGCAGTTTAGGGACTAGCGCAAACACCGGGGAGCTGTTTTTT. Translation gives CASSLGTSANTGELFF.

This chain uses TRBV5-4 with TRBJ2-7; weak D call: TRBD2 (6 bases). The CDR3 runs to 15 residues. CDR1 is SGHNT, CDR2 YYREEE, per germline (reference sequence). The germline V and J ends were trimmed by 4 bases and 1 base, with 15 bases remaining between them. CDR3 DNA: TGTGCCAGCAGCCTTGGATATAGCGGTTCCTACGAGCAGTACGTC. Protein product: CASSLGYSGSYEQYV.

This sequence joins TRBV6-1 and TRBJ2-7, with TRBD2 matching over 8 bases. V lost 6 bases, J lost 6 bases, and 4 bases stayed unmatched. Germline V gene sequence: CDR1 MNHNS, CDR2 SASEGT. CDR3 size: 12 residues. The CDR3 reads CASSREGGEQYV. Written as DNA, the CDR3 is TGTGCCAGCAGCCGGGAGGGGGGCGAGCAGTACGTC.

The chain links TRBV27 to TRBJ2-2; 7 bases map to TRBD1. This CDR3 has 17 residues. J gave up 0 bases and V 2 bases, and 6 bases lay outside the gene matches. Germline V CDR1 and CDR2: MNHEY, SMNVEV (reference sequence). The DNA of the CDR3 is TGTGCCAGCAGTTTAACAGACAGGGCAGCGAACACCGGGGAGCTGTTTTTT. This sequence encodes CASSLTDRAANTGELFF.

The chain combines TRBV4-1 with TRBJ1-1, with TRBD1 matching over 10 bases. The junction had 6 bases not matched to a gene; V was cut back by 3 bases and J by 8 bases. The CDR3 length is 14 residues. Germline lookup yields CDR1 MGHRA and CDR2 YSYEKL. CDR3 residues: CASSQRGTGEEAFF. CDR3 nucleotides: TGCGCCAGCAGCCAGCGAGGGACAGGGGAGGAAGCTTTCTTT.

This clone is a singleton in its sample. The V and J genes are TRBV5-1 and TRBJ2-1; the D gene is possibly TRBD2 (6 bases). Germline V gene lookup returns CDR1 SGHRS and CDR2 YFSETQ. The ends were cut back, 3 bases at V and 8 bases at J, with 18 bases in the middle. The CDR3 sequence is 15 residues long. CDR3 amino acids: CASSWSGLPGDEQFF. CDR3 DNA: TGCGCCAGCAGCTGGTCGGGACTGCCCGGGGATGAGCAGTTCTTC.

In nucleotides, the CDR3 is TGTGCCAGCAGTCTCGGACTAGCGGGGTCCTACGAGCAGTACTTC. Its translation: CASSLGLAGSYEQYF. The chain is built from TRBV7-8 and TRBJ2-7; 12 nucleotides line up with TRBD2. After removal of 6 bases from V and 1 base from J, the junction contained 4 bases not matched to a gene. This CDR3 contains 15 residues. In germline, CDR1 is SGHVS, CDR2 FQNEAQ.

In its sample, this clone was seen once. The chain combines TRBV30 with TRBJ2-5; 12 bases match TRBD2. V was pared by 0 bases and J by 3 bases, with 8 bases of the junction left unmatched. CDR3 length: 17 amino acids. The V gene's germline CDR1 is GTSNPN and CDR2 SVGIG (reference sequence). The CDR3 DNA is TGTGCCTGGAGTGTAGGGAGGACTAGCGGGGTTAAAGAGACCCAGTACTTC. Its translation: CAWSVGRTSGVKETQYF.

The chain couples TRBV18 to TRBJ2-7; D remains unclear. This CDR3 is 14 amino acids long. Germline values: CDR1 KGHSH, CDR2 LQKENI. V dropped 0 bases and J dropped 2 bases, with 8 bases sitting between them. CDR3 in amino acids: CASSPPVQPYEQYF. In nucleotides, the CDR3 is TGTGCCAGCTCACCACCGGTACAGCCCTACGAGCAGTACTTC.